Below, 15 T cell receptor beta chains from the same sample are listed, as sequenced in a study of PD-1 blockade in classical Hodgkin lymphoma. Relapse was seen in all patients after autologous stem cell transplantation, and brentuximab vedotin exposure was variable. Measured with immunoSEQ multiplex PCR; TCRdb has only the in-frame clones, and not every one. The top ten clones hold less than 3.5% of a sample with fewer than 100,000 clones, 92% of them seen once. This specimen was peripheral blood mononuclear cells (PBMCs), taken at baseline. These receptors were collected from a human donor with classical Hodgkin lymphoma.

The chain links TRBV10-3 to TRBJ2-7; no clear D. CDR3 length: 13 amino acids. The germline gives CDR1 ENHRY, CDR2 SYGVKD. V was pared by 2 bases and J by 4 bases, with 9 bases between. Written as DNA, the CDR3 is TGTGCCATCAGTGAGGGACGGTGGTACGAGCAGTACTTC. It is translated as CAISEGRWYEQYF.

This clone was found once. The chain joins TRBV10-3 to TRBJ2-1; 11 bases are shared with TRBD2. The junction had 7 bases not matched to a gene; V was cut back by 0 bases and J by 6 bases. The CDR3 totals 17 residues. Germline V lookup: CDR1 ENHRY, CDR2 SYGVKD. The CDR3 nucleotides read TGTGCCATCAGTGAGTCTGGGATAGCGGGAGGGGGCAATGAGCAGTTCTTC. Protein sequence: CAISESGIAGGGNEQFF.

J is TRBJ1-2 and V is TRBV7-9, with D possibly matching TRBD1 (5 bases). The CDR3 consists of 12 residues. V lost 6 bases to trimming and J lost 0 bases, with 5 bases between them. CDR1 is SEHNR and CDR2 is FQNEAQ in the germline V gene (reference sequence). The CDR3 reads CASRDTNYGYTF. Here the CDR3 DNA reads TGTGCCAGCAGGGACACTAACTATGGCTACACCTTC.

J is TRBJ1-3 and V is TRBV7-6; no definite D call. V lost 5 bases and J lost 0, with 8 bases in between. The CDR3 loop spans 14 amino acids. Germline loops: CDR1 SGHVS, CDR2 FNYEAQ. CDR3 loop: CASSQPGSGNTIYF. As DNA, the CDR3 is TGTGCCAGCAGCCAGCCAGGCTCTGGAAACACCATATATTTT.

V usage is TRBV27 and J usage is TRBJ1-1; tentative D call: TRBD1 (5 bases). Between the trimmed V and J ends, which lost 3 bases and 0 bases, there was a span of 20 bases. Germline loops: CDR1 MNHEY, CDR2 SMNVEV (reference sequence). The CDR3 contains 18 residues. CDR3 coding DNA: TGTGCCAGCAGTTTCCGCTCGCCCGGGACGGCCATGAACACTGAAGCTTTCTTT. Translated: CASSFRSPGTAMNTEAFF.

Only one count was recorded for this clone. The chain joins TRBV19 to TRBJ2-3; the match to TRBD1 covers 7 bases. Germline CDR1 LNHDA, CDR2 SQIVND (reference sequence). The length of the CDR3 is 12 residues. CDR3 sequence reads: CATGIRTDTQYF. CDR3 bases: TGTGCGACAGGGATTCGGACAGATACGCAGTATTTT.

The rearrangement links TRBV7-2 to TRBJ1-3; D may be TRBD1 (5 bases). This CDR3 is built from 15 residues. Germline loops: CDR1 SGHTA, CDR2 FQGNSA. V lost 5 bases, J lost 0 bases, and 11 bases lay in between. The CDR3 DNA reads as TGTGCCAGCAGCCCAAGGACATCCTCTGGAAACACCATATATTTT. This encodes CASSPRTSSGNTIYF. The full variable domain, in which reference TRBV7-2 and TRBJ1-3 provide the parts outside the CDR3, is GAGVSQSPSNKVTEKGKDVELRCDPISGHTALYWYRQSLGQGLEFLIYFQGNSAPDKSGLPSDRFSAERTGGSVSTLTIQRTQQEDSAVYLCASSPRTSSGNTIYFGEGSWLTVV.

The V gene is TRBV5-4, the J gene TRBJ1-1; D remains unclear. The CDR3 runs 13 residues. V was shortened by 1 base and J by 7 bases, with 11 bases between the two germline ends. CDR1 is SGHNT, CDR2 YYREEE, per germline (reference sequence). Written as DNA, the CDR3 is TGTGCCAGCAGCTTGTACCAGGCCGATGAAGCTTTCTTT. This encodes CASSLYQADEAFF. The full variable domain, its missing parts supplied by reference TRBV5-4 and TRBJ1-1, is ETGVTQSPTHLIKTRGQQVTLRCSSQSGHNTVSWYQQALGQGPQFIFQYYREEENGRGNFPPRFSGLQFPNYSSELNVNALELDDSALYLCASSLYQADEAFFGQGTRLTVV.

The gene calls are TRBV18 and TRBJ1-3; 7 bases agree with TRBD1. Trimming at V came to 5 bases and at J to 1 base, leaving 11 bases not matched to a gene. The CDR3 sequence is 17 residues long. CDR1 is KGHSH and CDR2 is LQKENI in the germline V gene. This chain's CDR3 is CASSVASGRGSGNTIYF. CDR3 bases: TGTGCCAGCTCAGTGGCGAGTGGCAGGGGGTCTGGAAACACCATATATTTT.

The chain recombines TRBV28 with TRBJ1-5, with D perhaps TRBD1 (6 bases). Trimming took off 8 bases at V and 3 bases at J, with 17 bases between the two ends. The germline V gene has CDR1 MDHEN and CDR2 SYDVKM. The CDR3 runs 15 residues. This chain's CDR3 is CASGTTVDLNQPQHF. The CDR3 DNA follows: TGTGCCAGCGGGACAACAGTCGACCTCAATCAGCCCCAGCATTTT.

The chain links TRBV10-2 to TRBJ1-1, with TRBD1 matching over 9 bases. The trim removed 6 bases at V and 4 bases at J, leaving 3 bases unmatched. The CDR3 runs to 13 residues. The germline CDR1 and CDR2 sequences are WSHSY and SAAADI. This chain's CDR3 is CASRTGGLTEAFF. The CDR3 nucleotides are TGCGCCAGCAGGACAGGGGGACTCACTGAAGCTTTCTTT.

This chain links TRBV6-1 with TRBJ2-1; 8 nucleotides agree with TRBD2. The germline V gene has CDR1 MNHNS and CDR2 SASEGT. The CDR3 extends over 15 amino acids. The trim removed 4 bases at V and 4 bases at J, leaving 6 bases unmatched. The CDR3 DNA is TGTGCCAGCAGTGCCAGCCGGGAGGGATACAATGAGCAGTTCTTC. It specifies CASSASREGYNEQFF.

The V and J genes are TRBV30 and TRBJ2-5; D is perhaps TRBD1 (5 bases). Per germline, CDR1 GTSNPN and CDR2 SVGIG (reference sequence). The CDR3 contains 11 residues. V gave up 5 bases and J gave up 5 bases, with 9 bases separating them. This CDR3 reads CAWDSAETQYF. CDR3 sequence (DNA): TGTGCCTGGGACAGTGCGGAGACCCAGTACTTC.

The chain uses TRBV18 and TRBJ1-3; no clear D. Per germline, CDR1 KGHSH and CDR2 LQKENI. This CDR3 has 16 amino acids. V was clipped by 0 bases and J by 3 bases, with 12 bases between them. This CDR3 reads CASSPPGSLGGNTIYF. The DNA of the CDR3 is TGTGCCAGCTCACCACCCGGCAGTCTGGGTGGAAACACCATATATTTT.

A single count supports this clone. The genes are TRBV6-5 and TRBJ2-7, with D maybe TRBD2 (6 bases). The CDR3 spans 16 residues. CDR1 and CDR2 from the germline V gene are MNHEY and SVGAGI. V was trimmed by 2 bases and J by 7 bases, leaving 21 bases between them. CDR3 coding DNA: TGTGCCAGCAGTTACGCTTTTTCCGGGAGAGCTTTGGAGCAGTACTTC. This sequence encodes CASSYAFSGRALEQYF.